The rows below give T cell receptor beta chains drawn from one sample of a study of blood T cell repertoires in COVID-19. The method was immunoSEQ multiplex PCR; TCRdb's version includes in-frame clones alone and lacks a portion of them. The repertoire has about 220,000 clones, roughly 84% of them found once; the top ten carry approximately 10%. Material: peripheral blood. The receptor set was obtained from a man aged 45 to 65 with active or convalescent COVID-19. CDR3s include the opening cysteine and the closing phenylalanine or tryptophan. The D gene is left open where the match is weak. The listing skips clone size in some rows; elsewhere it reads once, few, many or a size class.

D: .
length: 14
size: .
J: TRBJ1-1
V: TRBV11-2
DNA: TGTGCCAGCAGCTTAAAGGGGGGGACCACTGAAGCTTTCTTT
CDR3: CASSLKGGTTEAFF

D: .
length: 13
size: .
J: TRBJ1-5
V: TRBV12-3/TRBV12-4
DNA: TGTGCCAGCAGTTCCAAGGACAGTCAGCCCCAGCATTTT
CDR3: CASSSKDSQPQHF

D: TRBD2
length: 15
size: .
J: TRBJ2-3
V: TRBV11-2
DNA: TGTGCCAGCAGCACTAGCGGGGGGGACGCAGATACGCAGTATTTT
CDR3: CASSTSGGDADTQYF

D: TRBD2
length: 16
size: .
J: TRBJ2-3
V: TRBV24-1
DNA: TGTGCCACCAGTGACAACGGACTAGCGGGTTTCGATACGCAGTATTTT
CDR3: CATSDNGLAGFDTQYF

D: TRBD2
length: 16
size: .
J: TRBJ2-5
V: TRBV5-1
DNA: TGCGCCAGCAGCTTGGTGGCTAGCGGGGCGCCGCGGACCCAGTACTTC
CDR3: CASSLVASGAPRTQYF

D: .
length: 12
size: .
J: TRBJ2-1
V: TRBV18
DNA: TGTGCCAGCTCCCCCGGGAATAATGAGCAGTTCTTC
CDR3: CASSPGNNEQFF

D: TRBD1
length: 15
size: .
J: TRBJ2-5
V: TRBV30
DNA: TGTGCCTGGAGTGTATTCGGGACAGCTGGGAAGACCCAGTACTTC
CDR3: CAWSVFGTAGKTQYF

D: .
length: 15
size: .
J: TRBJ2-3
V: TRBV14
DNA: TGTGCCAGCAGCCAAGGGACTTTTAGCACAGATACGCAGTATTTT
CDR3: CASSQGTFSTDTQYF

D: .
length: 14
size: .
J: TRBJ2-1
V: TRBV5-4
DNA: TGTGCCAGCAGCTTGGGCAGCTCCTACAATGAGCAGTTCTTC
CDR3: CASSLGSSYNEQFF

D: .
length: 16
size: few
J: TRBJ2-5
V: TRBV19
DNA: TGTGCCAGTACCACATTCGGTGGAGGGAGCGGAGAGACCCAGTACTTC
CDR3: CASTTFGGGSGETQYF

D: .
length: 14
size: .
J: TRBJ1-1
V: TRBV10-3
DNA: TGTGCCATCAGTGAGACAGGAATGAACACTGAAGCTTTCTTT
CDR3: CAISETGMNTEAFF

D: .
length: 12
size: .
J: TRBJ2-5
V: TRBV29-1
DNA: TGCAGCGTTGTGACGACGGGAGAGACCCAGTACTTC
CDR3: CSVVTTGETQYF

D: TRBD1
length: 15
size: few
J: TRBJ1-1
V: TRBV28
DNA: TGTGCCAGCAGTATTCCGGGACAGGGGAACACTGAAGCTTTCTTT
CDR3: CASSIPGQGNTEAFF

D: .
length: 16
size: .
J: TRBJ1-4
V: TRBV4-1
DNA: TGCGCCAGCAGCCAAGTCGGGTCTTCAACTAATGAAAAACTGTTTTTT
CDR3: CASSQVGSSTNEKLFF

D: TRBD2
length: 14
size: .
J: TRBJ2-7
V: TRBV7-2
DNA: TGTGCCAGCAGCTTGGGACTAACCCGGGACGAGCAGTACTTC
CDR3: CASSLGLTRDEQYF

D: .
length: 13
size: .
J: TRBJ1-1
V: TRBV5-5
DNA: TGTGCCAGCAGCCGAGCGACGAGGGATGAAGCTTTCTTT
CDR3: CASSRATRDEAFF

D: TRBD1
length: 17
size: .
J: TRBJ2-4
V: TRBV4-1
DNA: TGCGCCAGCAGCCTCAGGGGACAGGGGACTGGCAAAAACATTCAGTACTTC
CDR3: CASSLRGQGTGKNIQYF

D: .
length: 16
size: .
J: TRBJ2-1
V: TRBV2
DNA: TGTGCCAGCAGTGAAGCGCTTGAGGGTAGAAGCAATGAGCAGTTCTTC
CDR3: CASSEALEGRSNEQFF

D: TRBD1
length: 13
size: few
J: TRBJ1-1
V: TRBV5-8
DNA: TGTGCCAGCAGCTTGTGGGACAGGGGCGAAGCTTTCTTT
CDR3: CASSLWDRGEAFF

D: .
length: 11
size: .
J: TRBJ1-4
V: TRBV28
DNA: TGTGCCAGTACAGGGTACGAAAAACTGTTTTTT
CDR3: CASTGYEKLFF

D: TRBD2
length: 18
size: .
J: TRBJ2-3
V: TRBV9
DNA: TGTGCCAGCAGCCCTGGGACTAGCGGGGGGGCAGGCACAGATACGCAGTATTTT
CDR3: CASSPGTSGGAGTDTQYF

D: TRBD2
length: 12
size: .
J: TRBJ2-5
V: TRBV3-1/TRBV3-2
DNA: TGTGCCAGCCTCGGGAGGGCGAAGACCCAGTACTTC
CDR3: CASLGRAKTQYF

D: .
length: 14
size: .
J: TRBJ1-1
V: TRBV2
DNA: TGTGCCAGCAGTGTTGGAAGGGGTTACACTGAAGCTTTCTTT
CDR3: CASSVGRGYTEAFF

D: .
length: 17
size: .
J: TRBJ2-1
V: TRBV21-1
DNA: .
CDR3: CASSLRVGRGSYNEQFF

D: TRBD1
length: 14
size: .
J: TRBJ1-2
V: TRBV19
DNA: TGTGCCAGTAGGGACAGGGGGCTCGGCTATGGCTACACCTTC
CDR3: CASRDRGLGYGYTF

D: .
length: 16
size: .
J: TRBJ2-1
V: TRBV9
DNA: TGTGCCAGCAGCGTAGGTAGAGCTAGCTCCTACAATGAGCAGTTCTTC
CDR3: CASSVGRASSYNEQFF

D: .
length: 14
size: .
J: TRBJ2-4
V: TRBV5-4
DNA: TGTGCCAGCAGCTTTGGGGGGGGGCCTGACATTCAGTACTTC
CDR3: CASSFGGGPDIQYF

D: .
length: 13
size: .
J: TRBJ1-5
V: TRBV7-2
DNA: TGTGCCAGCAGCTTGGAGTGGAATCAGCCCCAGCATTTT
CDR3: CASSLEWNQPQHF

D: .
length: 15
size: .
J: TRBJ1-6
V: TRBV21-1
DNA: TGTGCCAGCAGCAAAGGTCGGGGAGGGAATTCACCCCTCCACTTT
CDR3: CASSKGRGGNSPLHF

D: .
length: 15
size: .
J: TRBJ1-1
V: TRBV5-5
DNA: TGTGCCAGCAGCTTGGACTTAGCAGAAACTCGCGAAGCTTTCTTT
CDR3: CASSLDLAETREAFF

D: TRBD2
length: 17
size: once
J: TRBJ2-7
V: TRBV5-1
DNA: TGCGCCAGCAGCTTACCGGGACTAGCGGGAGTGAACTACGAGCAGTACTTC
CDR3: CASSLPGLAGVNYEQYF

D: TRBD2
length: 15
size: .
J: TRBJ2-7
V: TRBV5-1
DNA: TGCGCCAGCAGCTTGTCGGCTAGCGGGACCTACGAGCAGTACTTC
CDR3: CASSLSASGTYEQYF

D: .
length: 14
size: .
J: TRBJ2-1
V: TRBV11-1
DNA: TGTGCCAGCAGCGCGCGCCAGACGGGGGATGAGCAGTTCTTC
CDR3: CASSARQTGDEQFF

D: TRBD1
length: 13
size: .
J: TRBJ1-1
V: TRBV30
DNA: TGTGCCTGGAGGGGACAGGGGATGGTTGAAGCTTTCTTT
CDR3: CAWRGQGMVEAFF

D: TRBD1
length: 15
size: many
J: TRBJ1-2
V: TRBV15
DNA: TGTGCCACCAGCAGAGAGGGGACAGGGAGGCCTGGCTACACCTTC
CDR3: CATSREGTGRPGYTF

D: .
length: 15
size: .
J: TRBJ2-3
V: TRBV5-5
DNA: TGTGCCAGCAGCCTGGAAGTCCCGGGTCCAGATACGCAGTATTTT
CDR3: CASSLEVPGPDTQYF

D: .
length: 11
size: .
J: TRBJ2-5
V: TRBV20-1
DNA: TGCAGTGCCAGAGCCCTGGAGACCCAGTACTTC
CDR3: CSARALETQYF

D: .
length: 15
size: .
J: TRBJ1-5
V: TRBV5-3
DNA: TGTGCCAGAAGCTTCGCTACAGGGTTGTGTCAGCCCCAGCATTTT
CDR3: CARSFATGLCQPQHF

D: .
length: 15
size: once
J: TRBJ2-1
V: TRBV10-3
DNA: TGTGCCATCAGTGATCCCGGGAGCTCCTACAATGAGCAGTTCTTC
CDR3: CAISDPGSSYNEQFF

D: .
length: 16
size: .
J: TRBJ1-5
V: TRBV19
DNA: TGTGCCAGTAGTGGGCCCGGGCAGGGGAGCAATCAGCCCCAGCATTTT
CDR3: CASSGPGQGSNQPQHF

D: .
length: 13
size: .
J: TRBJ2-1
V: TRBV11-2
DNA: TGTGCCAGCAGCCGCTACCACCAGGGTGAGCAGTTCTTC
CDR3: CASSRYHQGEQFF

D: .
length: 14
size: .
J: TRBJ1-2
V: TRBV24-1
DNA: TGTGCCACCCTCCCCGAATCTCAGGAGGGCGGCTACACCTTC
CDR3: CATLPESQEGGYTF

D: .
length: 15
size: .
J: TRBJ1-5
V: TRBV7-8
DNA: TGTGCCAGCAGCTTAGGGCAATATAGCAATCAGCCCCAGCATTTT
CDR3: CASSLGQYSNQPQHF

D: .
length: 14
size: .
J: TRBJ1-5
V: TRBV23-1
DNA: TGCGCCAGCCCTCCTGACAAGTGCAATCAGCCCCAGCATTTT
CDR3: CASPPDKCNQPQHF

D: .
length: 14
size: .
J: TRBJ1-4
V: TRBV5-1
DNA: TGCGCCAGCAGCTTGGGAACAGAAAATGAAAAACTGTTTTTT
CDR3: CASSLGTENEKLFF

D: .
length: 13
size: many
J: TRBJ2-5
V: TRBV6-2/TRBV6-3
DNA: TGTGCCAGCAGTTACGAGGTCCAAGAGACCCAGTACTTC
CDR3: CASSYEVQETQYF

D: .
length: 15
size: .
J: TRBJ2-1
V: TRBV5-1
DNA: TGCGCCAGCAGCTTGGTAGGGGTAGCTCCGGATGAGCAGTTCTTC
CDR3: CASSLVGVAPDEQFF

D: .
length: 13
size: .
J: TRBJ1-1
V: TRBV21-1
DNA: TGTGCCAGCAGTCGAACGGGGAACACTGAAGCTTTCTTT
CDR3: CASSRTGNTEAFF

D: .
length: 15
size: .
J: TRBJ1-2
V: TRBV28
DNA: TGTGCCAGCAGTTTATCCGGACTCCGAACGGGGGGCTACACCTTC
CDR3: CASSLSGLRTGGYTF

D: .
length: 12
size: .
J: TRBJ2-7
V: TRBV7-9
DNA: TGTGCCAGCAGCCGGGGGGCGAGCGAGCAGTACTTC
CDR3: CASSRGASEQYF

D: .
length: 16
size: once
J: TRBJ1-3
V: TRBV19
DNA: TGTGCCAGTAGTACGTTGACAGCCCTTTCTGGAAACACCATATATTTT
CDR3: CASSTLTALSGNTIYF

D: TRBD1
length: 14
size: .
J: TRBJ2-1
V: TRBV27
DNA: TGTGCCAGCAGCTACGGACAGGTAGGGAATGAGCAGTTCTTC
CDR3: CASSYGQVGNEQFF

D: .
length: 14
size: .
J: TRBJ2-5
V: TRBV5-6
DNA: TGTGCCAGCAGCTTGGCAGGGGCCCAAGAGACCCAGTACTTC
CDR3: CASSLAGAQETQYF